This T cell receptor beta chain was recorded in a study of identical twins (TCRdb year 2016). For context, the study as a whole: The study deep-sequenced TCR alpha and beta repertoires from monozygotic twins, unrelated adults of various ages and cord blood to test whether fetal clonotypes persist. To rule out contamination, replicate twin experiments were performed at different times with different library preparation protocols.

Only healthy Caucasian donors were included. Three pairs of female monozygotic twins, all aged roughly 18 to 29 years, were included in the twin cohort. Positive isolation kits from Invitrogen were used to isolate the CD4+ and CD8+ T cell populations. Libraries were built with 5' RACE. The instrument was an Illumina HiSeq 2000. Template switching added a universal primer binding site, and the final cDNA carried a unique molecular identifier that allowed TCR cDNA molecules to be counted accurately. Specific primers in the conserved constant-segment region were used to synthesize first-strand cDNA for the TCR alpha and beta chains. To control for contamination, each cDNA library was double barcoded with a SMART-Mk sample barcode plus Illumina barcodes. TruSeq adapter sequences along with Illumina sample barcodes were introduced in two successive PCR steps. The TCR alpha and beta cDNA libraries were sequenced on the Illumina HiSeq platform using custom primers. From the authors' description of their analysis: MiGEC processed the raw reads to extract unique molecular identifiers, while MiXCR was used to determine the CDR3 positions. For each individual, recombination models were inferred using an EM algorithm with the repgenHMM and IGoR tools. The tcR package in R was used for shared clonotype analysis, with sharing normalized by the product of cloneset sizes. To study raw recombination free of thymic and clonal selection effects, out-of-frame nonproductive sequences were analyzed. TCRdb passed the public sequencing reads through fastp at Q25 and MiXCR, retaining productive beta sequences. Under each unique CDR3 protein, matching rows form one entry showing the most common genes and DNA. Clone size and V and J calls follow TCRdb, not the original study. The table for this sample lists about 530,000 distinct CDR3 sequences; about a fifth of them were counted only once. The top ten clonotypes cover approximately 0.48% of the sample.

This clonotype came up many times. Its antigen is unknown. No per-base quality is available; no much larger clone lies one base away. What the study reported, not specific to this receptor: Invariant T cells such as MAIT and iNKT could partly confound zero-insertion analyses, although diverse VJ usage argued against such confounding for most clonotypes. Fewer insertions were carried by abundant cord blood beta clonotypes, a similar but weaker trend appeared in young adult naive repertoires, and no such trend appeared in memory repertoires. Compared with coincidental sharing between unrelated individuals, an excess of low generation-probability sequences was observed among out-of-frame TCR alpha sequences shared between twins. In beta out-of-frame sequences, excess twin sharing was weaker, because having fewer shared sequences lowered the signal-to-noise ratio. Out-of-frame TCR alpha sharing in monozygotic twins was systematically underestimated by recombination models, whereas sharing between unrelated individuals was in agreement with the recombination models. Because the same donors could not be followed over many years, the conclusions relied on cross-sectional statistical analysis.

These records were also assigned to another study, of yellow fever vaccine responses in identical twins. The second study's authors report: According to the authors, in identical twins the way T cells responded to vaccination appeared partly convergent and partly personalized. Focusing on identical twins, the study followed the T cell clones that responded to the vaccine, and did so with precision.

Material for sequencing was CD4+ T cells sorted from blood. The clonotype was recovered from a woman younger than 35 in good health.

CDR3 loop: CASSLGWLAGGNEQFF. The DNA sequence is TGTGCCAGCAGTTTGGGGTGGCTAGCGGGGGGGAATGAGCAGTTCTTC. The rearranged chain carries TRBV12-3 or TRBV12-4 and TRBJ2-1, and TRBD2 matches 12 of the central bases. From V the trimming removes 3 bases and from J it removes 7 bases, while the gene matches leave 7 bases of the junction unaccounted for. From the cysteine up to the phenylalanine, the CDR3 has a length of 16 residues. Just the 48-base CDR3 DNA is kept, in frame starting at base 1.